The 28 T cell receptor beta chains in this list originate from one sample, sequenced in a study of sequential checkpoint blockade in melanoma. The protocol was immunoSEQ multiplex PCR, while the TCRdb copy is restricted to in-frame clones and leaves out a portion. The table lists roughly 12,000 clones, 70% to 80% of them singletons. The treatment is: randomized to nivolumab then ipilimumab (arm A) or the reverse (arm B). Here the sequenced sample was CD8+ T cells sorted from blood (inferred from file names), taken from a patient given nivolumab and ipilimumab in sequence. The receptors were gathered from a human donor with melanoma.

Comments on this clone: Other nucleotide sequences from this sample produce the same CDR3. The chain is built from TRBV9 and TRBJ2-7, with TRBD1 matching 8 bases. The CDR3 loop spans 15 amino acids. Unmatched junction bases numbered 11, after V lost 4 bases and J lost 5 bases. Germline CDR1 reads SGDLS; CDR2 reads YYNGEE. The CDR3 protein is CASSPGGRGLNEQYF. CDR3 coding DNA: TGTGCCAGCAGCCCAGGGGGCAGGGGGCTCAACGAGCAGTACTTC.

V and J are TRBV28 and TRBJ2-2, with D perhaps matching TRBD1 (5 bases). Trimming removed 3 bases at V and 10 bases at J, with 18 bases between. Germline CDR1 and CDR2: MDHEN and SYDVKM. The CDR3 is 15 amino acids. The DNA for the CDR3 is TGTGCCAGCAGTTTGTATTTACAGGAAGATGAGGAGCTGTTTTTT. Protein sequence: CASSLYLQEDEELFF.

This chain joins TRBV10-1 and TRBJ2-2; TRBD1 agrees at 9 bases. This CDR3 contains 16 residues. CDR1 is WNHNN and CDR2 is SYGVQD in the germline V gene (reference sequence). V trimming: 4 bases; J trimming: 7 bases; junction bases outside the gene matches: 10. The CDR3 loop reads CASSATRDRANGELFF. The CDR3, as DNA: TGCGCCAGCAGTGCGACTAGGGACAGGGCAAACGGGGAGCTGTTTTTT.

This clone was seen a single time. The chain joins TRBV4-1 to TRBJ2-1; 11 bases match TRBD2. The CDR3 extends over 19 amino acids. V gave up 1 base and J gave up 1 base; unmatched junction bases: 9. CDR1 and CDR2 from the germline V gene are MGHRA and YSYEKL. The CDR3 spells CASSQGGGSGRGSYNEQFF. The CDR3 region has the DNA TGCGCCAGCAGCCAAGGGGGTGGTAGCGGGAGGGGATCCTACAATGAGCAGTTCTTC.

This clone was observed a handful of times. V is TRBV11-3 and J is TRBJ2-1; 7 bases map to TRBD1. This CDR3 comprises 14 residues. In germline, CDR1 is SGHNT, CDR2 YENEEA. With 5 bases clipped from V and 5 bases from J, the junction kept 6 bases outside the gene matches. The CDR3 DNA sequence: TGTGCCAGCAGCCCCGGGACAGCTAACAATGAGCAGTTCTTC. The encoded protein is CASSPGTANNEQFF.

This chain links TRBV2 with TRBJ2-5; 8 bases match TRBD1. The CDR3 is 16 amino acids. Looked up from germline, CDR1 is SNHLY and CDR2 is FYNNEI. The trim removed 0 bases at V and 6 bases at J, leaving 9 bases unmatched. In nucleotides, the CDR3 is TGTGCCAGCAGTGAAGCAGGAAGGACAGGGAGAAAGACCCAGTACTTC. Protein product: CASSEAGRTGRKTQYF. Combining the CDR3 with reference TRBV2 and TRBJ2-5 gives the whole variable domain EPEVTQTPSHQVTQMGQEVILRCVPISNHLYFYWYRQILGQKVEFLVSFYNNEISEKSEIFDDQFSVERPDGSNFTLKIRSTKLEDSAMYFCASSEAGRTGRKTQYFGPGTRLLVL.

The chain is built from TRBV4-1 and TRBJ1-5; a weak D match, TRBD1 (6 bases). The V gene's germline CDR1 is MGHRA and CDR2 YSYEKL. The ends were cut back, 4 bases at V and 1 base at J, with 8 bases in the middle. CDR3 length equals 14 residues. CDR3 bases: TGCGCCAGCAGCCGACAGGAGAGCAATCAGCCCCAGCATTTT. Its translation is CASSRQESNQPQHF.

This clone is labeled as medium-sized. As DNA, the CDR3 is TGTGCCAGCAGCCCCTCAGCCTACAATGAGCAGTTCTTC. This codes for CASSPSAYNEQFF. The chain is built from TRBV6-4 and TRBJ2-1; no definite D call. Trimming took 6 bases from V and 2 from J, leaving 8 bases between them. The CDR3 is made up of 13 amino acids. Germline CDR1 is MRHNA and CDR2 is SNTAGT.

The chain employs TRBV7-2 and TRBJ2-2, with 9 nucleotides matching TRBD2. Germline CDR1 reads SGHTA; CDR2 reads FQGNSA. V dropped 5 bases and J dropped 5; count of bases not matched to a gene: 9. The CDR3 is made up of 16 amino acids. CDR3 nucleotides: TGTGCCAGCAGCCCCCGGATAGCGGGAGAAACCGGGGAGCTGTTTTTT. Its protein is CASSPRIAGETGELFF.

The chain employs TRBV4-2 and TRBJ1-1, with D possibly TRBD1 on 5 matching bases. The length of the CDR3 is 14 residues. V was cut by 0 bases and J by 1 base, with 6 bases left in between. CDR1 is LGHNA, CDR2 YNFKEQ, per germline. The CDR3 protein is CASSQDGANTEAFF. CDR3 sequence (DNA): TGTGCCAGCAGCCAAGATGGGGCGAACACTGAAGCTTTCTTT.

This chain uses TRBV12-5 with TRBJ2-5; D gene ambiguous. Per germline, CDR1 LGHNT and CDR2 FRNRAP. This CDR3 spans 12 amino acids. The ends were cut back, 3 bases at V and 2 bases at J, with 4 bases in the middle. In DNA, the CDR3 is TGTGCTAGTGGTTTCAGTCAAGAGACCCAGTACTTC. Its protein is CASGFSQETQYF.

The V gene is TRBV28, the J gene TRBJ2-2; 9 positions match TRBD2. Germline loops: CDR1 MDHEN, CDR2 SYDVKM. J was trimmed by 4 bases and V by 1 base; bases with no gene match: 4. The CDR3 length is 16 residues. The CDR3 coding sequence is TGTGCCAGCAGTTTATTGGCGGGAGGGTTCACCGGGGAGCTGTTTTTT. Its translation is CASSLLAGGFTGELFF.

This clone rates as medium-sized. This chain joins TRBV4-1 and TRBJ2-7; 8 bases line up with TRBD1. CDR1 MGHRA and CDR2 YSYEKL come from the germline V gene. The CDR3 is 15 residues long. Trimming took 1 base from V and 4 from J; bases not matched to a gene: 6. CDR3 protein: CASSQGQTGEYEQYF. For the CDR3, the DNA is TGCGCCAGCAGCCAAGGTCAGACAGGGGAGTACGAGCAGTACTTC.

DNA for the CDR3: TGTGCCAGCAGCTCTCGGGTTCACACGGGTAAAAATGAGCAGTTCTTC. This encodes CASSSRVHTGKNEQFF. The J gene is TRBJ2-1, the V gene TRBV11-2; D gene unclear. Trimming took off 4 bases at V and 7 bases at J, with 20 bases between the two ends. Germline-derived CDR1 and CDR2 are SGHAT and FQNNGV. The CDR3 runs to 16 residues.

The rearrangement joins TRBV6-5 to TRBJ1-6; tentatively, D is TRBD1 (5 bases). This CDR3 spans 15 amino acids. In germline, CDR1 is MNHEY, CDR2 SVGAGI. Trimming removed 0 bases from V and 5 bases from J, with 8 bases in between. The CDR3 coding sequence is TGTGCCAGCAGTTACTCCAAGGGGAATAATTCACCCCTCCACTTT. Its protein is CASSYSKGNNSPLHF.

The chain links TRBV4-1 to TRBJ2-7; 10 bases fit TRBD2. V lost 4 bases, J lost 4 bases, and 7 bases stayed unmatched. Germline lookup yields CDR1 MGHRA and CDR2 YSYEKL. The CDR3 consists of 15 residues. The CDR3 DNA follows: TGCGCCAGCAGCCTGTCGGGACTAGCGTCTTACGAGCAGTACTTC. It encodes CASSLSGLASYEQYF.

V gene TRBV27 combines with J gene TRBJ2-3; D is uncertain. Germline V lookup: CDR1 MNHEY, CDR2 SMNVEV (reference sequence). The CDR3 consists of 15 residues. V gave up 0 bases and J gave up 1 base, with 8 bases separating them. CDR3 nucleotides: TGTGCCAGCAGTTTATCGTTCCGGGGCACAGATACGCAGTATTTT. Translating gives CASSLSFRGTDTQYF.

The rearrangement uses TRBV4-1 and TRBJ2-1; 9 nucleotides agree with TRBD2. The germline CDR1 and CDR2 sequences are MGHRA and YSYEKL. This CDR3 has 16 amino acids. Trimming cost V 1 base and J 7 bases; bases outside gene matches: 8. The CDR3 region is CASSQGNAGGWNEQFF. Here the CDR3 DNA reads TGCGCCAGCAGCCAAGGGAACGCGGGAGGGTGGAATGAGCAGTTCTTC.

The V gene is TRBV5-1, the J gene TRBJ2-5; D uncertain. The germline V gene has CDR1 SGHRS and CDR2 YFSETQ. V was cut by 2 bases and J by 1 base, with 6 bases left in between. The CDR3 extends over 13 amino acids. CDR3: CASSFGFQETQYF. In DNA, the CDR3 is TGCGCCAGCAGCTTTGGCTTCCAAGAGACCCAGTACTTC.

The V call is TRBV27, the J call TRBJ2-7; D is undetermined. Per the germline V gene, CDR1 is MNHEY and CDR2 is SMNVEV (reference sequence). Trimming left V 5 bases short and J 1 base short, with 9 bases between. The CDR3 has 13 residues. The CDR3 here is CASSIRTSYEQYF. CDR3 sequence (DNA): TGTGCCAGCAGTATAAGAACTTCCTACGAGCAGTACTTC.

The chain is built from TRBV4-1 and TRBJ1-1, with a tentative D call TRBD1 (5 bases). Trimming removed 4 bases at V and 3 bases at J, with 15 bases between. Per the germline V gene, CDR1 is MGHRA and CDR2 is YSYEKL. CDR3 size: 15 residues. CDR3 in DNA: TGCGCCAGCAGCCCACCCGTAGGGGCAGACACTGAAGCTTTCTTT. It yields the protein CASSPPVGADTEAFF.

This sequence joins TRBV7-9 and TRBJ1-1, with D uncertain. The V gene lost 5 bases and the J gene lost 3 bases, with 16 bases spanning the gap. The germline V gene has CDR1 SEHNR and CDR2 FQNEAQ (reference sequence). The CDR3 spans 15 residues. The CDR3 spells CASSGIVSGYTEAFF. CDR3 bases: TGTGCCAGCAGCGGCATAGTGTCCGGGTACACTGAAGCTTTCTTT.

The chain carries TRBV28 and TRBJ2-7; maybe TRBD2 (5 bases). The V gene's germline CDR1 is MDHEN and CDR2 SYDVKM. This CDR3 contains 15 residues. With 3 bases removed from V and 1 base from J, the gap between germline ends came to 13 bases. The CDR3 nucleotides read TGTGCCAGCAGTTTCCGGGGTCTAAAATCCTACGAGCAGTACTTC. As protein: CASSFRGLKSYEQYF.

The V gene is TRBV15, the J gene TRBJ2-7; 9 bases agree with TRBD1. V gave up 0 bases and J gave up 4 bases; unmatched junction bases: 4. There are 15 residues in the CDR3. Germline values: CDR1 LNHNV, CDR2 YYDKDF (reference sequence). The CDR3 DNA reads TGTGCCACCAGCAGAGAGGGACAGGGTTTTTACGAGCAGTACTTC. Protein product: CATSREGQGFYEQYF. The whole variable domain, filled in from reference TRBV15 and TRBJ2-7, reads DAMVIQNPRYQVTQFGKPVTLSCSQTLNHNVMYWYQQKSSQAPKLLFHYYDKDFNNEADTPDNFQSRRPNTSFCFLDIRSPGLGDTAMYLCATSREGQGFYEQYFGPGTRLTVT.

V usage is TRBV4-1 and J usage is TRBJ2-7; 9 nucleotides match TRBD1. The CDR3 extends over 16 amino acids. Germline V gene data show CDR1 as MGHRA and CDR2 as YSYEKL. The trim removed 2 bases at V and 2 bases at J, leaving 7 bases unmatched. The chain's CDR3 is CASSQQPGQGTYEQYF. The DNA for the CDR3 is TGCGCCAGCAGCCAACAACCGGGACAGGGAACCTACGAGCAGTACTTC.

The chain combines TRBV9 with TRBJ2-2, with 10 bases matching TRBD2. This CDR3 is built from 16 residues. Trimming took 0 bases from V and 7 from J; bases not matched to a gene: 6. Looked up from germline, CDR1 is SGDLS and CDR2 is YYNGEE. This CDR3 is CASSVGGSGRFGELFF. As DNA, the CDR3 is TGTGCCAGCAGCGTAGGTGGTAGCGGGAGGTTCGGGGAGCTGTTTTTT.

The chain is built from TRBV5-1 and TRBJ2-5; the D gene is possibly TRBD1 (5 bases). The CDR3 length is 13 residues. Germline-derived CDR1 and CDR2 are SGHRS and YFSETQ. V was shortened by 4 bases and J by 0 bases, with 7 bases between the two germline ends. The CDR3 coding sequence is TGCGCCAGCAGCCCGGACAACCAAGAGACCCAGTACTTC. Translation: CASSPDNQETQYF.

The chain has TRBV5-1 and TRBJ2-1; 10 bases line up with TRBD2. V lost 2 bases, J lost 7 bases, and 6 bases stayed unmatched. This CDR3 spans 15 amino acids. Germline CDR1 SGHRS, CDR2 YFSETQ. CDR3 DNA sequence: TGCGCCAGCAGCTTAGCGGGAGGGCCAGGGAATGAGCAGTTCTTC. It yields the protein CASSLAGGPGNEQFF.